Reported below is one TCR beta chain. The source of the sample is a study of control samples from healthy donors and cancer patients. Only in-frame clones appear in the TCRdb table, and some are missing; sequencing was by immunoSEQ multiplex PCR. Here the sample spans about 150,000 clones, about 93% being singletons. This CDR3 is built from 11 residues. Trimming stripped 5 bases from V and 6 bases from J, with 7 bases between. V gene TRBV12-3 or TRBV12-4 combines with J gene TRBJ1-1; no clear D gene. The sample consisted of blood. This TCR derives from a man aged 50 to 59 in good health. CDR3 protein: CASSQIAEAFF. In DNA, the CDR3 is TGTGCCAGCAGTCAGATCGCTGAAGCTTTCTTT.